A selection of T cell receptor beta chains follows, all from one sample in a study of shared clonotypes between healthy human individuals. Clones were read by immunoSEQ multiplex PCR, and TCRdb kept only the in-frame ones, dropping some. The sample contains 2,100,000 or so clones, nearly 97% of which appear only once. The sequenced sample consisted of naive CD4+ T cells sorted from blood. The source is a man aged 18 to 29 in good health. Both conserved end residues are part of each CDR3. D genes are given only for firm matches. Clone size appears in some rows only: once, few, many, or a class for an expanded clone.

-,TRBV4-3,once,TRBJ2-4,TGCGCCAGCAGCCAAGATTGGTTATCAGGGGTCGGCAAAAACATTCAGTACTTC,CASSQDWLSGVGKNIQYF
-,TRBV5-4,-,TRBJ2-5,TGTGCCAGCAGCTTGGCAGGGGTTCAAGAGACCCAGTACTTC,CASSLAGVQETQYF
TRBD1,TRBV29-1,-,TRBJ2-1,TGCAGCGTTGAAACCTCCGGGACAGGTAATACCTATGAGCAGTTCTTC,CSVETSGTGNTYEQFF
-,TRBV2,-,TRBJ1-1,TGTGCCAGCAGTCTTCGGCTCATGAACACTGAAGCTTTCTTT,CASSLRLMNTEAFF
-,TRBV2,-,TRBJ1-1,TGTGCCAGCAGTTTTCGGGACATGACTATATCAGGGGAAGCTTTCTTT,CASSFRDMTISGEAFF
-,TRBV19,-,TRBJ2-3,TGTGCCAGTAGTATGAGGGCTTGGGATACGCAGTATTTT,CASSMRAWDTQYF
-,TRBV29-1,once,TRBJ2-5,TGCAGCGTTGAAGGCATCCGGAAAGAGACCCAGTACTTC,CSVEGIRKETQYF
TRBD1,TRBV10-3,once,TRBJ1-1,TGTGCCACGTTGGGACAGGGGGCCACTGAAGCTTTCTTT,CATLGQGATEAFF
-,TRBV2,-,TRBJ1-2,TGTGCCAGCAGTACGGCTTCTAACTATGGCTACACCTTC,CASSTASNYGYTF
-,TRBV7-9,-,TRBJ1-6,TGTGCCAGCAGCCCCGACAGATACTATAATTCACCCCTCCACTTT,CASSPDRYYNSPLHF
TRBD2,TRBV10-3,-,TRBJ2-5,TGTGCCATCAGCTCGACTAGCGGGAAAGAGACCCAGTACTTC,CAISSTSGKETQYF
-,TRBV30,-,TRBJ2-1,TGTGCCTGGAGTGTATCGGCGGATGAGCAGTTCTTC,CAWSVSADEQFF
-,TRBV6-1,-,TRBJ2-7,TGTGCCAGCAGTGAAAATGGCTATCTCTACGAGCAGTACTTC,CASSENGYLYEQYF
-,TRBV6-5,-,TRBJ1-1,TGTGCCAGCAGTTACGCATACGGGACTAACACTGAAGCTTTCTTT,CASSYAYGTNTEAFF
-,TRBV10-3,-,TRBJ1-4,TGTGCCATCAGTGAGCGGGGCGCCGATAATGAAAAACTGTTTTTT,CAISERGADNEKLFF
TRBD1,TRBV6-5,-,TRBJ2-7,TGTGCCAGCAGTCTTAGGACAGGGGAATCCTACGAGCAGTACTTC,CASSLRTGESYEQYF